This T cell receptor (beta chain) is drawn from a study of T cell clones after liver transplantation. In the study overall: Graft-donor-reactive sequences were compared with third-party-reactive TCRbeta sequences from pre-transplant mixed lymphocyte reactions. Apart from three HCV-positive recipients, transplants were for non-autoimmune, non-viral reasons.

J gave up 6 bases and V 2 bases, and 4 bases lay outside the gene matches. Germline CDR1 is KGHSH and CDR2 is LQKENI. The CDR3 is 14 amino acids. The method was immunoSEQ multiplex PCR; TCRdb's version includes in-frame clones alone and lacks a portion of them. The sample records roughly 40,000 clones, 85% to 90% being singletons. The TCR sequence derives from a human patient who received a liver transplant. Some T cells may possibly be graft donor cells. The source was CD4+ T cells from blood, collected 24 months after liver transplant. V usage is TRBV18 and J usage is TRBJ2-7, with 10 bases fitting TRBD2. The CDR3 bases are TGTGCCAGCTCACCAACAGCGGGGGGGCGCGAGCAGTACTTC. Translated, it gives CASSPTAGGREQYF. The full variable domain, completed using reference TRBV18 and TRBJ2-7, is NAGVMQNPRHLVRRRGQEARLRCSPMKGHSHVYWYRQLPEEGLKFMVYLQKENIIDESGMPKERFSAEFPKEGPSILRIQQVVRGDSAAYFCASSPTAGGREQYFGPGTRLTVT.